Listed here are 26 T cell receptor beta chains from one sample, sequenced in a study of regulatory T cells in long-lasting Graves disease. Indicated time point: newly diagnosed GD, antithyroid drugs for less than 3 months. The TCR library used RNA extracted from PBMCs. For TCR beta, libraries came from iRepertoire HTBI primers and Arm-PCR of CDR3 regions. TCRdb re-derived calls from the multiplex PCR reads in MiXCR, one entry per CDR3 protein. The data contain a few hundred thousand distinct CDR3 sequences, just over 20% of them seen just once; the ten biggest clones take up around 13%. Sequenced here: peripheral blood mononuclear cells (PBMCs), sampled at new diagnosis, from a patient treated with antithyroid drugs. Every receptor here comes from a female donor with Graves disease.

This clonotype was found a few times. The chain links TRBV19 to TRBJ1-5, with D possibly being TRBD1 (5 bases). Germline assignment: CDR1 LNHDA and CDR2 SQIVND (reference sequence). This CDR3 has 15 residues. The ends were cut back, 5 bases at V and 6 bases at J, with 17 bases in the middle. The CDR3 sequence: CASSPREGLLQPQHF. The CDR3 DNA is TGTGCCAGTAGTCCTCGTGAGGGACTCCTTCAGCCCCAGCATTTT.

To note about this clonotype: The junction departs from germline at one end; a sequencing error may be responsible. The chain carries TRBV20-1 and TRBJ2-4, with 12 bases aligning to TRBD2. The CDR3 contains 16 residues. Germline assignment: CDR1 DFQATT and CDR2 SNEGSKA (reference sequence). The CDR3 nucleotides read TGCAGTGGGGAATCTAGCGGGGGGGTTGCCAAAAACATTCAGTGCTTC. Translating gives CSGESSGGVAKNIQCF.

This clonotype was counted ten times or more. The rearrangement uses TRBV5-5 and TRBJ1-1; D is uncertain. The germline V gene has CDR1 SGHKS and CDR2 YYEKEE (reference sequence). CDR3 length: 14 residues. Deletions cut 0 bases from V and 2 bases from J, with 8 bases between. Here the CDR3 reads CASSLVAPNTEAFF. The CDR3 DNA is TGTGCCAGCAGCTTGGTAGCGCCTAACACTGAAGCTTTCTTT.

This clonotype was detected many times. CDR3 in amino acids: CSVGQSSYEQYF. CDR3 coding DNA: TGCAGCGTTGGCCAGAGCTCCTACGAGCAGTACTTC. The chain has TRBV20-1 and TRBJ2-7; no definite D call. CDR1 and CDR2 (germline): DFQATT, SNEGSKA (reference sequence). This CDR3 region has 12 residues.

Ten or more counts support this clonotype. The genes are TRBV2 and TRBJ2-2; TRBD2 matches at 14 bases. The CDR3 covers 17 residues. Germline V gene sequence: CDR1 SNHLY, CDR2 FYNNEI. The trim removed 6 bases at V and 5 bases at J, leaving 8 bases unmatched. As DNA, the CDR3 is TGTGCCAGCAGGCGGACTAGCGGGAGGTTGGGGACCGGGGAGCTGTTTTTT. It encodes CASRRTSGRLGTGELFF.

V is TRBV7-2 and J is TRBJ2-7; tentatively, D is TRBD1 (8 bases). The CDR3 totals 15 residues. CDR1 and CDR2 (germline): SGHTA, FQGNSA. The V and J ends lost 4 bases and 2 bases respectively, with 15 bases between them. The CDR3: CASSYLQGGTYEQYF. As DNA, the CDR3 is TGTGCCAGCAGCTACTTACAGGGGGGGACCTACGAGCAGTACTTC.

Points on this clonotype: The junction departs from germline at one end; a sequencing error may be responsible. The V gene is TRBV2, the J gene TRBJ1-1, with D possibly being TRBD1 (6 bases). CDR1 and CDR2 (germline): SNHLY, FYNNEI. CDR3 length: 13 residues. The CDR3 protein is CASSWVGQTEAFF. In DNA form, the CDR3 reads TGCGCCAGCAGCTGGGTCGGACAGACTGAAGCTTTCTTT.

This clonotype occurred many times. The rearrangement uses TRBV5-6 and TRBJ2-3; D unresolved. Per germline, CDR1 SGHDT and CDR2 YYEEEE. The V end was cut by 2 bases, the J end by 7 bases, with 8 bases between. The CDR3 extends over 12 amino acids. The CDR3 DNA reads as TGTGCCAGCAGCTTCGGTGCTAATACGCAGTATTTT. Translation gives CASSFGANTQYF. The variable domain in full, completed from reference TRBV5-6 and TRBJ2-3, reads DAGVTQSPTHLIKTRGQQVTLRCSPKSGHDTVSWYQQALGQGPQFIFQYYEEEERQRGNFPDRFSGHQFPNYSSELNVNALLLGDSALYLCASSFGANTQYFGPGTRLTVL.

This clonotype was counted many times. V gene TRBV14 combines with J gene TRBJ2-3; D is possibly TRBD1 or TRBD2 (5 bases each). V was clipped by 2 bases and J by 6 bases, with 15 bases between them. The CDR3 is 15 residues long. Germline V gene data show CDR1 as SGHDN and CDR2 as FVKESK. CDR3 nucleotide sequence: TGTGCCAGCAGCCAACCGGGACCCTCGTGGGATACGCAGTATTTT. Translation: CASSQPGPSWDTQYF.

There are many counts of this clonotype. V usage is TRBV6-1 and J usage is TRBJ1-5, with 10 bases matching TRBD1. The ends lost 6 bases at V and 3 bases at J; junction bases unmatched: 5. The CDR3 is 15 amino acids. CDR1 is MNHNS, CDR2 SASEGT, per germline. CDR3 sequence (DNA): TGTGCCAGCAGAACCGGACAGGGGGACAATCAGCCCCAGCATTTT. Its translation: CASRTGQGDNQPQHF.

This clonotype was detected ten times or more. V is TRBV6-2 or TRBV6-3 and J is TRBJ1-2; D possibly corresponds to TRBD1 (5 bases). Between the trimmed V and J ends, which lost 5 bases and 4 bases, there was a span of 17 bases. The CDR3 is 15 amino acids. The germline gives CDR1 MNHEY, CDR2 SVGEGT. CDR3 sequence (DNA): TGTGCCAGCAGTGAAAGGCGGGACGGCCTCTATGGCTACACCTTC. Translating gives CASSERRDGLYGYTF.

The CDR3 DNA is TGTGCCAGCAGTGAAAGGCTAGCGGGACGGTCCTACAATGAGCAGTTCTTC. Translating gives CASSERLAGRSYNEQFF. J is TRBJ2-1 and V is TRBV2; 9 nucleotides line up with TRBD2. V was pared by 2 bases and J by 1 base, with 6 bases of the junction left unmatched. The germline gives CDR1 SNHLY, CDR2 FYNNEI. The CDR3 has 17 residues.

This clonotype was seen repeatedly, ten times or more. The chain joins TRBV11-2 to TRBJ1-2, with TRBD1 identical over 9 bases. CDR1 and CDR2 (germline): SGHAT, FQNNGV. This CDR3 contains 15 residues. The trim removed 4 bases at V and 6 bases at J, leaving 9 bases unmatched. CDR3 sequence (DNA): TGTGCCAGCAGCTGGAGTGGACAGGGGTCGGATGGCTACACCTTC. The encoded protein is CASSWSGQGSDGYTF.

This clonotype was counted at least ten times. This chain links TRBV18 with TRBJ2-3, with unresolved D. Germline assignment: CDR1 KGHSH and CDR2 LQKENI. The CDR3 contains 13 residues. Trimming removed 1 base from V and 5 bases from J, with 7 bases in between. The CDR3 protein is CASSPRVIDTQYF. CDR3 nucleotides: TGTGCCAGCTCACCACGGGTGATAGATACGCAGTATTTT.

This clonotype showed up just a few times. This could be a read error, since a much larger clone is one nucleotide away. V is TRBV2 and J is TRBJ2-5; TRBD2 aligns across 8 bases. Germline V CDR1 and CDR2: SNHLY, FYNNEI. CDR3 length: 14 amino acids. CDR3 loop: CAGSALSGKGTQYF. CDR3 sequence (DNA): TGTGCCGGCAGTGCACTTAGCGGGAAGGGGACCCAGTACTTC.

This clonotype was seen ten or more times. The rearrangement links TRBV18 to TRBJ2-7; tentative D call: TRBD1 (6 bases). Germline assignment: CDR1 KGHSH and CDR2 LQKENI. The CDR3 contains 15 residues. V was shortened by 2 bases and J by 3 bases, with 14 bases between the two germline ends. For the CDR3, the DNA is TGTGCCAGCTCACCAAGGGACAATACCATCTACGAGCAGTACTTC. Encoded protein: CASSPRDNTIYEQYF.

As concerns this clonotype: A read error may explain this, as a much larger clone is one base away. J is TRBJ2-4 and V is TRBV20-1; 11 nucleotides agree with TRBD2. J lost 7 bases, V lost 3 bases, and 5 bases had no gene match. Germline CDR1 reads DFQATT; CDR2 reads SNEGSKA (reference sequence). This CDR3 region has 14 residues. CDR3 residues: CSASVLAGANIQYF. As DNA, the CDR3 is TGCAGTGCTAGTGTACTAGCGGGAGCGAACATTCAGTACTTC.

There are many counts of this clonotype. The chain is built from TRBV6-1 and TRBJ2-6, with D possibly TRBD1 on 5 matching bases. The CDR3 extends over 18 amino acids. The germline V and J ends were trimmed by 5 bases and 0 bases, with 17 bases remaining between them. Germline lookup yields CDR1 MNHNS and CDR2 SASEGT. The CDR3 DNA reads TGTGCCAGCAGTCGCCCCAGGGCCTCTATCTCTGGGGCCAACGTCCTGACTTTC. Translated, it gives CASSRPRASISGANVLTF.

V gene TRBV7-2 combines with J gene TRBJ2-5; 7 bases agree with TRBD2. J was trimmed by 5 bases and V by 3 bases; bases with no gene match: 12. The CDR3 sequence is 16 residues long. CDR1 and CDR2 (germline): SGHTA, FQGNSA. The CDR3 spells CASSLMERSGVETQYF. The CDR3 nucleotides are TGTGCCAGCAGCTTGATGGAGAGGAGCGGGGTCGAGACCCAGTACTTC.

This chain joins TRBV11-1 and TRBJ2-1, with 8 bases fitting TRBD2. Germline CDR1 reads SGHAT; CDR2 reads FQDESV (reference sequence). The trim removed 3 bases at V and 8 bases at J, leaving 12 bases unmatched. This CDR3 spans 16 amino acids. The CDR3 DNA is TGTGCCAGCAGCTTCCTCGGGGCTAGCGGGTTGGATGAGCAGTTCTTC. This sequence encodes CASSFLGASGLDEQFF.

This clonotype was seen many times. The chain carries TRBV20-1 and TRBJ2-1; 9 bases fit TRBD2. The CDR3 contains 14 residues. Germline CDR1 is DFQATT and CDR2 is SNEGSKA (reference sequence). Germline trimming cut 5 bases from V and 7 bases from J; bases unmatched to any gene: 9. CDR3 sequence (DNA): TGCAGTGCTCCAAGGGCGGGAGGGCGAAATGAGCAGTTCTTC. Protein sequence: CSAPRAGGRNEQFF.

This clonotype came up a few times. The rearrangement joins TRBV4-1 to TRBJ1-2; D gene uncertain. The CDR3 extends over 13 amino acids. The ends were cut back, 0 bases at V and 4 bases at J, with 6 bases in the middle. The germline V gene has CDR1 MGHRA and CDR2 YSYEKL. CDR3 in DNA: TGCGCCAGCAGCCAAGACAGGAGCTATGGCTACACCTTC. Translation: CASSQDRSYGYTF.

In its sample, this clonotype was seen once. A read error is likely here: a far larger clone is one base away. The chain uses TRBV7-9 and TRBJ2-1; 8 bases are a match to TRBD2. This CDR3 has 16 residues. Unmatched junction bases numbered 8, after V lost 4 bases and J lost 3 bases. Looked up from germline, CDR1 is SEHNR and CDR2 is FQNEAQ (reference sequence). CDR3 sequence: CASSSLGLEVYNEQFF. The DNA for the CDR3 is TGTGCCAGCAGCTCTCTGGGACTAGAGGTCTACAATGAGCAGTTCTTC.

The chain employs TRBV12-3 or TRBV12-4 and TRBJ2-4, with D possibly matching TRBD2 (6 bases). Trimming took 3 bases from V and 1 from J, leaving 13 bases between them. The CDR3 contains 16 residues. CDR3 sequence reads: CASSFVRGKAKNIQYF. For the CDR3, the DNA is TGTGCCAGCAGTTTTGTCCGCGGGAAGGCCAAAAACATTCAGTACTTC.

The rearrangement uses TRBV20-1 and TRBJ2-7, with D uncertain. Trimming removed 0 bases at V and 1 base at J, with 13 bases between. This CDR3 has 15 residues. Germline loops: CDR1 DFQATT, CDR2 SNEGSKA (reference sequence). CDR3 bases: TGCAGTGCTAGAGAAGCTCGCTTGGGGTCCTACGAGCAGTACTTC. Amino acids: CSAREARLGSYEQYF.

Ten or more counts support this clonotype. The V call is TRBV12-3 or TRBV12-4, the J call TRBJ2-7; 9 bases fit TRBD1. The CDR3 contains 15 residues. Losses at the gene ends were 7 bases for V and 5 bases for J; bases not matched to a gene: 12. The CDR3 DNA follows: TGTGCCAGCATTTACGGCCGACAGGGGGGCAACGAGCAGTACTTC. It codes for CASIYGRQGGNEQYF.